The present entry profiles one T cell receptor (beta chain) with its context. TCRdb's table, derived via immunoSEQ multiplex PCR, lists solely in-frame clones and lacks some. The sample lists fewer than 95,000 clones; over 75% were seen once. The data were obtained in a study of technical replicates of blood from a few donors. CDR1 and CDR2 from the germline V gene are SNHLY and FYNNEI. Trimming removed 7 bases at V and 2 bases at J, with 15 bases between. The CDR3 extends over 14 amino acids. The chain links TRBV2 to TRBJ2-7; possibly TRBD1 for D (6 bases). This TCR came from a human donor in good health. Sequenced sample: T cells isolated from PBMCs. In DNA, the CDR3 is TGTGCCAGCAACGATCAAGGGGGTGCCTACGAGCAGTACTTC. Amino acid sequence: CASNDQGGAYEQYF.